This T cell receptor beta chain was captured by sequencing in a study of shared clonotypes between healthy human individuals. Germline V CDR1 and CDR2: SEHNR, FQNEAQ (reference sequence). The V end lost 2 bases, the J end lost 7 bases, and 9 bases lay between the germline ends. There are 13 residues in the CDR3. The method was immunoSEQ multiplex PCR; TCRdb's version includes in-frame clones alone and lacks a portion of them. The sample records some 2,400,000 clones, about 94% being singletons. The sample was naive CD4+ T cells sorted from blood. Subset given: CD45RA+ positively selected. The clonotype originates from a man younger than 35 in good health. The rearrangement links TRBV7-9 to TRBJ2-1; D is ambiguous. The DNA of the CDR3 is TGTGCCAGCAGCTTAAGCCAAGGGAATGAGCAGTTCTTC. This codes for CASSLSQGNEQFF.